One sample yielded the 20 T cell receptor beta chains listed below, sequenced in a study of blood T cell repertoires in COVID-19. TCRdb keeps only in-frame clones here, not all; method: immunoSEQ multiplex PCR. The profile covers fewer than 250,000 clones, with 80% to 95% appearing a single time and 0.82% taken by the ten largest. The material sequenced was peripheral blood. These receptor sequences come from a man in his fifties or sixties with COVID-19, enrolled during active disease.

V and J are TRBV3-1 (or the pseudogene TRBV3-2) and TRBJ1-5, with a weak D call TRBD1 (5 bases). There are 15 residues in the CDR3. The V gene lost 4 bases and the J gene lost 3 bases, with 13 bases spanning the gap. CDR1 LGHDT and CDR2 YNNKEL come from the germline V gene (reference sequence). The CDR3, as DNA: TGTGCCAGCAGCCCGACCAGACAGTACAATCAGCCCCAGCATTTT. Its translation: CASSPTRQYNQPQHF.

The CDR3 coding sequence is TGTGCCAGTAGTATAAGTGGAGACCCGGGAATCTCCCGTCGGGGCTACACCTTC. It codes for CASSISGDPGISRRGYTF. The chain carries TRBV19 and TRBJ1-2; no reliable D call. V was trimmed by 2 bases and J by 8 bases, leaving 27 bases between them. Germline CDR1 is LNHDA and CDR2 is SQIVND (reference sequence). The length of the CDR3 is 18 residues.

The rearrangement joins TRBV19 to TRBJ1-1; D unresolved. Germline assignment: CDR1 LNHDA and CDR2 SQIVND (reference sequence). This CDR3 region has 15 residues. V lost 5 bases, J lost 0 bases, and 13 bases lay in between. CDR3 DNA sequence: TGTGCCAGTAGTTGGGTCGGGGTACTGAACACTGAAGCTTTCTTT. Its protein product is CASSWVGVLNTEAFF.

This chain links TRBV18 with TRBJ1-5; unclear D gene. The length of the CDR3 is 13 residues. The V end was cut by 2 bases, the J end by 4 bases, with 6 bases between. Germline V gene sequence: CDR1 KGHSH, CDR2 LQKENI. For the CDR3, the DNA is TGTGCCAGCTCACCATCGGAGAATCAGCCCCAGCATTTT. Translating it yields CASSPSENQPQHF.

For the CDR3, the DNA is TGTGCCAGCAGCGTTGTGGGGCAGAGATCACCCCTCCACTTT. Translation gives CASSVVGQRSPLHF. The V gene is TRBV14, the J gene TRBJ1-6, with D possibly TRBD1 on 5 matching bases. Germline CDR1 is SGHDN and CDR2 is FVKESK. The ends were cut back, 5 bases at V and 10 bases at J, with 15 bases in the middle. The CDR3 runs 14 residues.

The chain uses TRBV30 and TRBJ1-2, with 10 positions matching TRBD1. CDR3 length equals 14 residues. CDR1 and CDR2 from the germline V gene are GTSNPN and SVGIG (reference sequence). V shed 0 bases and J 4 bases; nucleotides not matched to a gene: 2. CDR3 residues: CAWSVGQGPYGYTF. Written as DNA, the CDR3 is TGTGCCTGGAGTGTGGGACAGGGGCCCTATGGCTACACCTTC.

The V call is TRBV19, the J call TRBJ1-4, with a weak D call TRBD1 (6 bases). Trimming stripped 2 bases from V and 2 bases from J, with 6 bases between. CDR1 and CDR2 (germline): LNHDA, SQIVND (reference sequence). CDR3 size: 14 residues. CDR3 DNA: TGTGCCAGTAGTATAACAGGGACTAATGAAAAACTGTTTTTT. It is translated as CASSITGTNEKLFF.

The chain employs TRBV29-1 and TRBJ2-2; TRBD2 might be the D (5 bases). The CDR3 runs to 12 residues. V lost 7 bases and J lost 6, with 12 bases in between. The germline V gene encodes CDR1 SQVTM and CDR2 ANQGSEA. The CDR3 region is CSGRGGSGELFF. The CDR3 DNA sequence: TGCAGCGGACGAGGAGGTTCCGGGGAGCTGTTTTTT.

V and J are TRBV4-2 and TRBJ1-2; weak D call: TRBD1 (6 bases). Germline loops: CDR1 LGHNA, CDR2 YNFKEQ. V was trimmed by 8 bases and J by 6 bases, leaving 19 bases between them. The CDR3 has 14 amino acids. The CDR3 reads CASGTVGQGHGYTF. The CDR3 DNA is TGTGCCAGCGGAACCGTGGGTCAGGGGCATGGCTACACCTTC.

This sequence joins TRBV2 and TRBJ1-5, with D unclear. Per the germline V gene, CDR1 is SNHLY and CDR2 is FYNNEI. The CDR3 is made up of 14 amino acids. V was pared by 8 bases and J by 0 bases, with 11 bases between. The CDR3 nucleotides read TGTGCCAGCTCACCCCGGTATAGCAATCAGCCCCAGCATTTT. Translation gives CASSPRYSNQPQHF.

The chain carries TRBV5-1 and TRBJ1-1; 7 bases are shared with TRBD1. V was pared by 5 bases and J by 2 bases, with 3 bases of the junction left unmatched. CDR1 and CDR2 (germline): SGHRS, YFSETQ. This CDR3 comprises 13 residues. CDR3 sequence reads: CASRNRGNTEAFF. CDR3 bases: TGCGCCAGCAGAAACAGGGGAAACACTGAAGCTTTCTTT. The variable domain in full, completed from reference TRBV5-1 and TRBJ1-1, reads KAGVTQTPRYLIKTRGQQVTLSCSPISGHRSVSWYQQTPGQGLQFLFEYFSETQRNKGNFPGRFSGRQFSNSRSEMNVSTLELGDSALYLCASRNRGNTEAFFGQGTRLTVV.

The chain employs TRBV24-1 and TRBJ2-5; 9 nucleotides agree with TRBD2. This CDR3 comprises 18 residues. The V gene's germline CDR1 is KGHDR and CDR2 SFDVKD. With V trimmed by 3 bases and J by 3 bases, 13 bases remained unmatched. The CDR3 reads CATSDPKVAPSGKETQYF. CDR3 bases: TGTGCCACCAGTGATCCCAAAGTGGCTCCTAGCGGGAAAGAGACCCAGTACTTC.

The chain links TRBV5-1 to TRBJ1-5, with a tentative D call TRBD1 (6 bases). The CDR3 has 16 amino acids. Between the trimmed V and J ends, which lost 0 bases and 2 bases, there was a span of 12 bases. Germline V lookup: CDR1 SGHRS, CDR2 YFSETQ. CDR3 in amino acids: CASSLGEGDGNQPQHF. CDR3 coding DNA: TGCGCCAGCAGCTTGGGTGAGGGGGACGGCAATCAGCCCCAGCATTTT.

As concerns this clone: Other DNA sequences of this sample code for an identical CDR3. The rearrangement uses TRBV27 and TRBJ1-2; tentatively, D is TRBD1 (5 bases). This CDR3 comprises 12 residues. V dropped 4 bases and J dropped 4 bases, with 7 bases sitting between them. From germline, CDR1 is MNHEY and CDR2 SMNVEV (reference sequence). CDR3 sequence (DNA): TGTGCCAGCAGTTCAGACAGCTATGGCTACACCTTC. Protein: CASSSDSYGYTF.

CDR3 coding DNA: TGTGCCAGCAGCTTAGCCCAGGGGGCCTATGAAAAACTGTTTTTT. It yields the protein CASSLAQGAYEKLFF. The chain uses TRBV7-2 and TRBJ1-4; 8 bases map to TRBD1. CDR1 and CDR2 (germline): SGHTA, FQGNSA. Germline trimming cut 0 bases from V and 6 bases from J; bases unmatched to any gene: 3. The CDR3 contains 15 residues.

The CDR3 DNA reads TGTGCCAGCAGTTTAATCGCCGGTACCTATGGCTACACCTTC. It yields the protein CASSLIAGTYGYTF. This chain connects TRBV25-1 to TRBJ1-2; D ambiguous. V shed 5 bases and J shed 4 bases, with 14 bases lying between them. The CDR3 has 14 residues. Germline-derived CDR1 and CDR2 are MGHDK and SYGVNS.

This sequence joins TRBV11-2 and TRBJ2-2, with 7 bases fitting TRBD2. The CDR3 contains 15 residues. V lost 1 base to trimming and J lost 6 bases; unmatched junction nucleotides: 5. Germline V lookup: CDR1 SGHAT, CDR2 FQNNGV. In DNA, the CDR3 is TGTGCCAGCAGCTTAGTCCCCAGCGGGGCCGGGGAGCTGTTTTTT. This codes for CASSLVPSGAGELFF.

V and J are TRBV30 and TRBJ1-5; D not resolved. The CDR3 spans 13 residues. Germline V gene lookup returns CDR1 GTSNPN and CDR2 SVGIG (reference sequence). V lost 2 bases, J lost 0 bases, and 5 bases lay in between. The CDR3 loop reads CAWSPGSNQPQHF. The CDR3, as DNA: TGTGCCTGGAGTCCAGGTAGCAATCAGCCCCAGCATTTT.

V gene TRBV2 combines with J gene TRBJ2-4; 10 bases map to TRBD2. CDR3 length: 15 amino acids. Germline lookup yields CDR1 SNHLY and CDR2 FYNNEI. V gave up 4 bases and J gave up 9 bases; unmatched junction bases: 9. The CDR3 is CASSVGAGGHGIQYF. DNA of the CDR3: TGTGCCAGCAGTGTCGGAGCGGGGGGGCATGGCATTCAGTACTTC.

The chain has TRBV27 and TRBJ1-5, with a weak D call TRBD1 (5 bases). The V and J ends lost 1 base and 2 bases respectively, with 12 bases between them. This CDR3 is built from 16 residues. In germline, CDR1 is MNHEY, CDR2 SMNVEV (reference sequence). The CDR3 DNA reads TGTGCCAGCAGTTTATTTGGGGGGGATGGCAATCAGCCCCAGCATTTT. Residues: CASSLFGGDGNQPQHF.